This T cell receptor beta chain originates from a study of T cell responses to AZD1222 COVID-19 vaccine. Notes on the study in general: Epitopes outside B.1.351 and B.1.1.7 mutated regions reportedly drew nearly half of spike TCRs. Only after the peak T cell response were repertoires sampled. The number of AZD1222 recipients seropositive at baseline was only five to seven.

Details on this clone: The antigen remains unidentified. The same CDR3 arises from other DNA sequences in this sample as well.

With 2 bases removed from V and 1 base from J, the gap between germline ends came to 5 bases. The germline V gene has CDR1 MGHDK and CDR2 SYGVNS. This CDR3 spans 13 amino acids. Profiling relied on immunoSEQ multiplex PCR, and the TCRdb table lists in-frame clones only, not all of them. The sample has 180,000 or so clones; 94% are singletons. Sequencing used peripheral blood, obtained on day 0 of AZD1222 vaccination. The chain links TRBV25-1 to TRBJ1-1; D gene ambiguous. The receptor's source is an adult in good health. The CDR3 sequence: CASSELGNTEAFF. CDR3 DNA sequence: TGTGCCAGCAGTGAACTGGGGAACACTGAAGCTTTCTTT.